This TCR beta chain originates from a study of shared clonotypes between healthy human individuals. The overall study: A couple of women and three men aged 18 to 49 served as donors.

PCR replicates performed on unsorted PBMC used approximately 0.3 ug DNA, 29,000 or so T cell genomes. DNA from unsorted PBMC was sequenced on ten immunoSEQ deep assay plates. Data came from immunoSEQ multiplex PCR; TCRdb stores just in-frame clones and leaves some out. This sample has some 470,000 clones, with about three quarters found just once. This clonotype originated in a woman aged 40 to 50 in good health. Some clones in this sample may be carry-over from other donors' samples. The specimen sequenced was PBMCs.

The CDR3: CASSRRAAGTRGTEAFF. In nucleotides, the CDR3 is TGCGCCAGCAGCCGGCGCGCTGCAGGGACCCGCGGCACTGAAGCTTTCTTT. The genes are TRBV4-3 and TRBJ1-1; tentatively, D is TRBD1 (5 bases). The CDR3 is made up of 17 amino acids. V lost 4 bases to trimming and J lost 4 bases, with 22 bases between them. Germline V lookup: CDR1 LGHNA, CDR2 YSLEER.